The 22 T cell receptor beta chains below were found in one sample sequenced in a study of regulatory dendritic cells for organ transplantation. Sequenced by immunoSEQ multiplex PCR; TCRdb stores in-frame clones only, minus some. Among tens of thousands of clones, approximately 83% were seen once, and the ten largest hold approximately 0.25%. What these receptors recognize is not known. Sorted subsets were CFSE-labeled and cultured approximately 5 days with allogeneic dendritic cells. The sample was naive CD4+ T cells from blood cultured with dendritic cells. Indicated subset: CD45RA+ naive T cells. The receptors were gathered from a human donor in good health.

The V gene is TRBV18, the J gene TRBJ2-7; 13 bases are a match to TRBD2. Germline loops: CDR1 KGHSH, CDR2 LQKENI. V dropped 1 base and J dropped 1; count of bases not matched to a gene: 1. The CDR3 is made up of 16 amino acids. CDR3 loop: CASSPRTSGRSYEQYF. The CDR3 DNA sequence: TGTGCCAGCTCACCACGGACTAGCGGGAGATCCTACGAGCAGTACTTC.

In nucleotides, the CDR3 is TGTGCCAGCAGCTACAGGGTGTCTGAAAAACTGTTTTTT. The encoded protein is CASSYRVSEKLFF. This chain joins TRBV14 and TRBJ1-4; tentative D call: TRBD1 (6 bases). The CDR3 is 13 amino acids. Per the germline V gene, CDR1 is SGHDN and CDR2 is FVKESK. The ends were cut back, 5 bases at V and 7 bases at J, with 11 bases in the middle.

The CDR3 DNA follows: TGTGCCAGCAGCTACGGGGACGGTGGAAACACCATATATTTT. Translating gives CASSYGDGGNTIYF. This chain uses TRBV7-8 with TRBJ1-3; D may be TRBD1 (5 bases). Trimming took 4 bases from V and 3 from J, leaving 10 bases between them. CDR3 length: 14 residues. Germline V lookup: CDR1 SGHVS, CDR2 FQNEAQ. Variable domain in full (rest from reference TRBV7-8 and TRBJ1-3): GAGVSQSPRYKVAKRGQDVALRCDPISGHVSLFWYQQALGQGPEFLTYFQNEAQLDKSGLPSDRFFAERPEGSVSTLKIQRTQQEDSAVYLCASSYGDGGNTIYFGEGSWLTVV.

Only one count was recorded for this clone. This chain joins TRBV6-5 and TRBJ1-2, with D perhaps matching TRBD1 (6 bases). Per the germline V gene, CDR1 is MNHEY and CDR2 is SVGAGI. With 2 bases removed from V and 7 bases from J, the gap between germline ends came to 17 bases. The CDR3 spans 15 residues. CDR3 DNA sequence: TGTGCCAGCAGTTACACCTTTCTGGGGGCCGGTGGCTACACCTTC. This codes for CASSYTFLGAGGYTF.

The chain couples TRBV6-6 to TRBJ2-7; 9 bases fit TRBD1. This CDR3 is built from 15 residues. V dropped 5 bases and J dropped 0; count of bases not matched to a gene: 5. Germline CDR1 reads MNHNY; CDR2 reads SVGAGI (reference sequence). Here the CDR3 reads CASSGQGRSSYEQYF. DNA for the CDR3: TGTGCCAGCAGTGGACAGGGGCGCAGCTCCTACGAGCAGTACTTC.

Written as DNA, the CDR3 is TGCGCCAGCAGCTTAGAGGAATCGGGATTCAATGAGCAGTTCTTC. Translating gives CASSLEESGFNEQFF. The genes are TRBV5-1 and TRBJ2-1, with D tentatively TRBD2 (5 bases). The germline CDR1 and CDR2 sequences are SGHRS and YFSETQ. The CDR3 contains 15 residues. The V end lost 2 bases, the J end lost 6 bases, and 15 bases lay between the germline ends. The variable domain in full, completed from reference TRBV5-1 and TRBJ2-1, reads KAGVTQTPRYLIKTRGQQVTLSCSPISGHRSVSWYQQTPGQGLQFLFEYFSETQRNKGNFPGRFSGRQFSNSRSEMNVSTLELGDSALYLCASSLEESGFNEQFFGPGTRLTVL.

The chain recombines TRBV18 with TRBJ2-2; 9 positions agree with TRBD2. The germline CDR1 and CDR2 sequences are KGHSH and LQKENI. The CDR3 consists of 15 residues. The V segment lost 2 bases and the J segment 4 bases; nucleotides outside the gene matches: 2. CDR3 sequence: CASSPASGVTGELFF. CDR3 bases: TGTGCCAGCTCACCAGCTAGCGGGGTCACCGGGGAGCTGTTTTTT.

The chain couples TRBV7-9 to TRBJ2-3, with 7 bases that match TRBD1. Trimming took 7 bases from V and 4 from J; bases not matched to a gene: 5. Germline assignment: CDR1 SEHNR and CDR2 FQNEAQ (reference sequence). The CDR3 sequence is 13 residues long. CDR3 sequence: CASILGQPDTQYF. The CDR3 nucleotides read TGTGCCAGCATCTTGGGACAGCCAGATACGCAGTATTTT. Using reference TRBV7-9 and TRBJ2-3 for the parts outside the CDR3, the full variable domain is DTGVSQNPRHKITKRGQNVTFRCDPISEHNRLYWYRQTLGQGPEFLTYFQNEAQLEKSRLLSDRFSAERPKGSFSTLEIQRTEQGDSAMYLCASILGQPDTQYFGPGTRLTVL.

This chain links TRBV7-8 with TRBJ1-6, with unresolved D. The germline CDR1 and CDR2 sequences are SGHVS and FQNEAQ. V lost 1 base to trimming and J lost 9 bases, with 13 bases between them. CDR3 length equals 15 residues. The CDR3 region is CASSLVDVMGSPLHF. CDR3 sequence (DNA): TGTGCCAGCAGCTTAGTTGACGTCATGGGTTCACCCCTCCACTTT.

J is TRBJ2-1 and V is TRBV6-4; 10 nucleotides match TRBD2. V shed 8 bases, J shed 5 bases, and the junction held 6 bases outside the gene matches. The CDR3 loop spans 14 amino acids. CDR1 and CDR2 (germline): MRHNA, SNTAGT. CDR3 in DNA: TGTGCCAGCGAGCGGGGGGGGCGTAACAATGAGCAGTTCTTC. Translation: CASERGGRNNEQFF.

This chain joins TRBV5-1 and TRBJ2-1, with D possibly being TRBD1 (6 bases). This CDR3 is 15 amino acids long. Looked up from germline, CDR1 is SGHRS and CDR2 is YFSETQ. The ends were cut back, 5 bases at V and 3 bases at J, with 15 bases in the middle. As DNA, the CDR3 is TGCGCCAGCAGGTGTAAGGGGGACGACTACAATGAGCAGTTCTTC. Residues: CASRCKGDDYNEQFF.

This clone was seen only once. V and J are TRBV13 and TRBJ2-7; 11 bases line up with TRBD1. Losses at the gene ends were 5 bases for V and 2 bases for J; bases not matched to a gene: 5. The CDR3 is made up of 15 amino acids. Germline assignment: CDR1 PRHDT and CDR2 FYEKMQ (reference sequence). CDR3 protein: CASSVRTGGAYEQYF. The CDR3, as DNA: TGTGCCAGCAGCGTGCGGACAGGGGGCGCCTACGAGCAGTACTTC. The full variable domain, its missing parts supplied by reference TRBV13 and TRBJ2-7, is AAGVIQSPRHLIKEKRETATLKCYPIPRHDTVYWYQQGPGQDPQFLISFYEKMQSDKGSIPDRFSAQQFSDYHSELNMSSLELGDSALYFCASSVRTGGAYEQYFGPGTRLTVT.

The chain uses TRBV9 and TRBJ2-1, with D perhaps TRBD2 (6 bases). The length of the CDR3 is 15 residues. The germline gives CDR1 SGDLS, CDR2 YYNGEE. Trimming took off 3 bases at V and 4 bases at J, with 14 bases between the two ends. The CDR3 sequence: CASSGRSGGYNEQFF. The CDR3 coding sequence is TGTGCCAGCAGCGGACGTAGCGGAGGGTACAATGAGCAGTTCTTC.

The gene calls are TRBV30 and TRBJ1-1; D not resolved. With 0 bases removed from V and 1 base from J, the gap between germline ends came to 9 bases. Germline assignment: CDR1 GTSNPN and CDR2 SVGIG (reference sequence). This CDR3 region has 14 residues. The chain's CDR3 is CAWSVPEQNTEAFF. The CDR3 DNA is TGTGCCTGGAGTGTACCGGAACAGAACACTGAAGCTTTCTTT.

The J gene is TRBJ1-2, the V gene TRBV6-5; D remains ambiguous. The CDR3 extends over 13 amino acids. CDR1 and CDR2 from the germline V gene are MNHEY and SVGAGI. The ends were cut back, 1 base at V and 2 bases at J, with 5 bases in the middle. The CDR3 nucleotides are TGTGCCAGCAGTTACTTCACGAACTATGGCTACACCTTC. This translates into CASSYFTNYGYTF.

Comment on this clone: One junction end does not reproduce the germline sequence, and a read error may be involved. CDR3 loop: CASSSGVNSPLHF. The CDR3 DNA reads TGTGCTAGCAGCTCCGGGGTTAATTCACCCCTCCACTTT. The chain carries TRBV7-7 and TRBJ1-6; D gene uncertain. The CDR3 has 13 amino acids. The germline V gene has CDR1 SSHAT and CDR2 FNYEAQ (reference sequence). Full variable domain (missing parts from reference TRBV7-7 and TRBJ1-6): GAGVSQSPRYKVTKRGQDVTLRCDPISSHATLYWYQQALGQGPEFLTYFNYEAQPDKSGLPSDRFSAERPEGSISTLTIQRTEQRDSAMYRCASSSGVNSPLHFGNGTRLTVT.

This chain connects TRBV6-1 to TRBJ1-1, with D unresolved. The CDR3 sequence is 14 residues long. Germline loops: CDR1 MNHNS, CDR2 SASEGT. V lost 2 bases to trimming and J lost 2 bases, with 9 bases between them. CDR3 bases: TGTGCCAGCAGTGAACTCGGACTCAACACTGAAGCTTTCTTT. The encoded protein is CASSELGLNTEAFF.

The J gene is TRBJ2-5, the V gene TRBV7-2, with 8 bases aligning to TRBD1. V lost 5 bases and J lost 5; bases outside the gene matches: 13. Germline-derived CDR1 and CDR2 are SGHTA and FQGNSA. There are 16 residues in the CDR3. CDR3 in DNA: TGTGCCAGCAGCCTAGGGCCCGACAGGGGATGGGAGACCCAGTACTTC. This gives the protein CASSLGPDRGWETQYF.

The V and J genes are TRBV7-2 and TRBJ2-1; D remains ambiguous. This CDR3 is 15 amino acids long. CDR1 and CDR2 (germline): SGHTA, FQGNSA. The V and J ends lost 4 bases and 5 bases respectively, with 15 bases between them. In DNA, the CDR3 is TGTGCCAGCAGCTCACCCTATGGTCTGAACAATGAGCAGTTCTTC. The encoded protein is CASSSPYGLNNEQFF.

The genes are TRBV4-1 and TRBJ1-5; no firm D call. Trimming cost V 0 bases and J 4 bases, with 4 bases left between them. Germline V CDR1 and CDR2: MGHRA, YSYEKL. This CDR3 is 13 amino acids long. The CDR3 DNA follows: TGCGCCAGCAGCCAAGAGGTAAATCAGCCCCAGCATTTT. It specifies CASSQEVNQPQHF.

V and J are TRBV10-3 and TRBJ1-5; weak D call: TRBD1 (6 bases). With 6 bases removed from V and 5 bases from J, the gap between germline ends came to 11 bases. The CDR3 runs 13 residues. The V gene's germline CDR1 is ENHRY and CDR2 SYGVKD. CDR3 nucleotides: TGTGCCATCAGAAGGGAGGGGGATCAGCCCCAGCATTTT. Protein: CAIRREGDQPQHF.

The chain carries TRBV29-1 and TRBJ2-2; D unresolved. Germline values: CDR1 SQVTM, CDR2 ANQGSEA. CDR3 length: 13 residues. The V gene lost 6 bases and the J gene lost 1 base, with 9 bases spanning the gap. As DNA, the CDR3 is TGCAGCGTCCTAGACCGGAACACCGGGGAGCTGTTTTTT. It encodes CSVLDRNTGELFF.